The 10 T cell receptor beta chains listed next were all sequenced from one sample in a study of T cells in Graves' hyperthyroidism and ophthalmopathy. RNA transcripts provided the source from which TCR beta CDR3 regions were amplified. An initial round of RT-PCR targeting the TCR CDR3 relied on the HTBI primer set. TCRdb re-analysed the multiplex PCR reads in MiXCR, keeping a single row per CDR3 protein. The sample consists of about 420,000 distinct CDR3 sequences, about 15% of them appearing once. Sequenced: blood. These receptors were collected from a woman aged 18-35 years with Graves' hyperthyroidism.

This clonotype occurred many times. The chain couples TRBV6-5 to TRBJ2-1; the match to TRBD2 covers 9 bases. CDR3 length: 16 residues. Germline-derived CDR1 and CDR2 are MNHEY and SVGAGI. Trimming removed 2 bases from V and 5 bases from J; junction bases left unmatched: 7. The CDR3 DNA follows: TGTGCCAGCAGTTACAAGGGGCTAGCGGGGAACAATGAGCAGTTCTTC. Its protein is CASSYKGLAGNNEQFF.

The sample holds many counts of this clonotype. The genes are TRBV11-3 and TRBJ2-3; D is unclear. This CDR3 contains 15 residues. Germline V gene data show CDR1 as SGHNT and CDR2 as YENEEA. Trimming pared 0 bases from V and 1 base from J, leaving 8 bases between. The chain's CDR3 is CASSLDMSRTDTQYF. Here the CDR3 DNA reads TGTGCCAGCAGCTTAGATATGTCCCGCACAGATACGCAGTATTTT.

The chain carries TRBV2 and TRBJ1-2; 8 bases fit TRBD1. CDR3 size: 14 residues. The V segment lost 6 bases and the J segment 11 bases; nucleotides outside the gene matches: 14. Germline values: CDR1 SNHLY, CDR2 FYNNEI. The CDR3 here is CASSDSGTGAMYTF. In DNA, the CDR3 is TGTGCCAGCAGCGATTCCGGGACAGGAGCCATGTACACCTTC.

At least ten counts were recorded for this clonotype. The V and J genes are TRBV25-1 and TRBJ1-6; D uncertain. CDR1 is MGHDK, CDR2 SYGVNS, per germline. Trimming stripped 0 bases from V and 7 bases from J, with 13 bases between. The length of the CDR3 is 16 residues. This chain's CDR3 is CASSEYEGSGNSPLHF. DNA of the CDR3: TGTGCCAGCAGTGAATATGAGGGCAGTGGCAATTCACCCCTCCACTTT.

In its sample, this clonotype was seen many times. The chain recombines TRBV2 with TRBJ2-7, with 7 bases that match TRBD1. Germline CDR1 SNHLY, CDR2 FYNNEI. This CDR3 has 15 amino acids. The V segment lost 2 bases and the J segment 2 bases; nucleotides outside the gene matches: 6. The CDR3 coding sequence is TGTGCCAGCAGTGAACGTAGGGGGCGCACCTACGAGCAGTACTTC. Translated, it gives CASSERRGRTYEQYF.

Ten or more counts support this clonotype. This sequence joins TRBV2 and TRBJ1-2; D not certain. V gave up 1 base and J gave up 4 bases, with 16 bases separating them. Per germline, CDR1 SNHLY and CDR2 FYNNEI. This CDR3 is 16 amino acids long. The CDR3 DNA is TGTGCCAGCAGTGAAGAGGGCTCGGGTACTGGCTATGGCTACACCTTC. It translates to CASSEEGSGTGYGYTF. The full variable domain, with the rest looked up from reference TRBV2 and TRBJ1-2, is EPEVTQTPSHQVTQMGQEVILRCVPISNHLYFYWYRQILGQKVEFLVSFYNNEISEKSEIFDDQFSVERPDGSNFTLKIRSTKLEDSAMYFCASSEEGSGTGYGYTFGSGTRLTVV.

This clonotype has just one count. V is TRBV19 and J is TRBJ2-7; a possible D gene is TRBD1 (5 bases). V was pared by 11 bases and J by 6 bases, with 23 bases between. The CDR3 runs 14 residues. Germline CDR1 LNHDA, CDR2 SQIVND (reference sequence). CDR3 loop: CAGHVPGEWGEQYF. The CDR3 DNA reads as TGTGCCGGACACGTTCCGGGCGAATGGGGCGAGCAGTACTTC.

The rearrangement uses TRBV9 and TRBJ2-1; D gene unclear. The CDR3 sequence is 14 residues long. Germline lookup yields CDR1 SGDLS and CDR2 YYNGEE. V was pared by 0 bases and J by 12 bases, with 16 bases between. The DNA for the CDR3 is TGTGCCAGCAGCGTAGGCCATCAGTGGGTAGGGCAGTTCTTC. Residues: CASSVGHQWVGQFF.

This clonotype has at least ten counts. The gene calls are TRBV5-1 and TRBJ2-7; D possibly corresponds to TRBD1 (6 bases). Trimming shortened V by 0 bases and J by 4 bases, and 11 bases separated the two germline ends. The CDR3 loop spans 14 amino acids. Germline loops: CDR1 SGHRS, CDR2 YFSETQ. In DNA form, the CDR3 reads TGCGCCAGCAGCTTGGGACAGGCGATTTACGAGCAGTACTTC. It encodes CASSLGQAIYEQYF. Full variable domain (remainder filled in from reference TRBV5-1 and TRBJ2-7): KAGVTQTPRYLIKTRGQQVTLSCSPISGHRSVSWYQQTPGQGLQFLFEYFSETQRNKGNFPGRFSGRQFSNSRSEMNVSTLELGDSALYLCASSLGQAIYEQYFGPGTRLTVT.

This clonotype has at least ten counts. This rearrangement joins TRBV3-1 to TRBJ1-2; D is possibly TRBD1 (6 bases). The germline CDR1 and CDR2 sequences are LGHDT and YNNKEL (reference sequence). Trimming cost V 1 base and J 5 bases, with 11 bases left between them. This CDR3 contains 14 residues. The DNA for the CDR3 is TGTGCCAGCAGCCAAGGCCTGACAGGTTATGGCTACACCTTC. It specifies CASSQGLTGYGYTF.